One sample yielded the 28 T cell receptor beta chains listed below, sequenced in a study of control samples from healthy donors and cancer patients. Repertoires were generated with immunoSEQ multiplex PCR, while TCRdb's copy carries only in-frame clones and drops some. The sample shows around 150,000 clones, just over 85% of them seen only once. Specimen: blood. All receptors derive from a young man in good health.

This rearrangement joins TRBV6-5 to TRBJ2-1; D may be TRBD1 (7 bases). Germline CDR1 MNHEY, CDR2 SVGAGI. This CDR3 has 14 amino acids. With 7 bases removed from V and 6 bases from J, the gap between germline ends came to 16 bases. The CDR3 bases are TGTGCCAGCACCCCAGGGGGGTTCGGCAATGAGCAGTTCTTC. It encodes CASTPGGFGNEQFF.

The chain recombines TRBV4-2 with TRBJ2-1, with 8 nucleotides matching TRBD2. Trimming at V came to 2 bases and at J to 0 bases, leaving 6 bases not matched to a gene. CDR1 and CDR2 (germline): LGHNA, YNFKEQ. The CDR3 has 17 amino acids. The CDR3 DNA sequence: TGTGCCAGCAGCCAACGCAGCGGGGGCGTCTCCTACAATGAGCAGTTCTTC. Amino acids: CASSQRSGGVSYNEQFF.

The chain is built from TRBV3-1 (or the pseudogene TRBV3-2) and TRBJ1-2; D is unclear. This CDR3 comprises 16 residues. The germline CDR1 and CDR2 sequences are LGHDT and YNNKEL (reference sequence). Between the trimmed V and J ends, which lost 1 base and 4 bases, there was a span of 16 bases. DNA for the CDR3: TGTGCCAGCAGCCAAGTTGAGGGAGGAGCGGCCTATGGCTACACCTTC. This sequence encodes CASSQVEGGAAYGYTF.

The chain recombines TRBV4-1 with TRBJ2-3, with a possible D match to TRBD2 (6 bases). The CDR3 spans 16 residues. Trimming removed 3 bases from V and 1 base from J, with 14 bases in between. Germline loops: CDR1 MGHRA, CDR2 YSYEKL. The CDR3 nucleotides are TGCGCCAGCAGCCACGGTAGGGAGCGGGGCACAGATACGCAGTATTTT. Translated: CASSHGRERGTDTQYF.

The chain is built from TRBV5-4 and TRBJ2-3; 7 nucleotides match TRBD2. The trim removed 0 bases at V and 4 bases at J, leaving 5 bases unmatched. Germline CDR1 SGHNT, CDR2 YYREEE (reference sequence). This CDR3 region has 15 residues. CDR3 in DNA: TGTGCCAGCAGCTTGGCGGGAGGCAGCTCAGATACGCAGTATTTT. Amino acids: CASSLAGGSSDTQYF.

The rearrangement links TRBV5-8 to TRBJ1-1; D ambiguous. This CDR3 has 14 amino acids. Germline loops: CDR1 SGHTS, CDR2 YDEGEE. The V end was cut by 3 bases, the J end by 6 bases, with 15 bases between. The DNA of the CDR3 is TGTGCCAGCAGCTCCCCCGTTGGAGGCCCTGAAGCTTTCTTT. Translating it yields CASSSPVGGPEAFF.

CDR3 region: CASSWGGAYNEQFF. CDR3 in DNA: TGTGCCAGTAGTTGGGGGGGAGCCTACAATGAGCAGTTCTTC. The chain employs TRBV19 and TRBJ2-1; TRBD2 matches at 7 bases. The germline V gene encodes CDR1 LNHDA and CDR2 SQIVND (reference sequence). The CDR3 runs to 14 residues. Trimming took 5 bases from V and 2 from J; bases not matched to a gene: 3.

V usage is TRBV7-9 and J usage is TRBJ1-4, with D maybe TRBD1 (5 bases). The germline V gene has CDR1 SEHNR and CDR2 FQNEAQ (reference sequence). This CDR3 is 17 amino acids long. The V end lost 5 bases, the J end lost 2 bases, and 18 bases lay between the germline ends. The CDR3 loop is CASSLAHSGTTNEKLFF. CDR3 DNA: TGTGCCAGCAGCCTTGCCCACTCAGGGACCACTAATGAAAAACTGTTTTTT.

The chain employs TRBV6-2 or TRBV6-3 and TRBJ2-7, with TRBD2 identical over 7 bases. The CDR3 is 12 amino acids. The germline CDR1 and CDR2 sequences are MNHEY and SVGEGT. The trim removed 4 bases at V and 5 bases at J, leaving 2 bases unmatched. The CDR3 is CASSFGGNEQYF. The CDR3 DNA reads as TGTGCCAGCAGTTTCGGGGGGAACGAGCAGTACTTC.

The chain combines TRBV4-3 with TRBJ2-2, with 8 bases identical to TRBD1. The ends lost 2 bases at V and 6 bases at J; junction bases unmatched: 2. The germline V gene has CDR1 LGHNA and CDR2 YSLEER. The CDR3 is made up of 14 amino acids. Written as DNA, the CDR3 is TGCGCCAGCAGCCAAAACAGGGGGGCCGGGGAGCTGTTTTTT. Translating it yields CASSQNRGAGELFF.

The chain uses TRBV19 and TRBJ2-7; D is unresolved. The CDR3 extends over 13 amino acids. Germline V lookup: CDR1 LNHDA, CDR2 SQIVND (reference sequence). The V end lost 7 bases, the J end lost 0 bases, and 10 bases lay between the germline ends. In DNA, the CDR3 is TGTGCCAGTAAGCATACCAGCTCCTACGAGCAGTACTTC. It specifies CASKHTSSYEQYF.

The CDR3, as DNA: TGTGCCAGCAGCCCTCCCCAGGGCAACGGACGATACGAGCAGTACTTC. Its protein product is CASSPPQGNGRYEQYF. This sequence joins TRBV7-8 and TRBJ2-7; a weak D match, TRBD1 (5 bases). The CDR3 loop spans 16 amino acids. Trimming took 5 bases from V and 4 from J, leaving 21 bases between them. The germline gives CDR1 SGHVS, CDR2 FQNEAQ.

The chain uses TRBV5-5 and TRBJ2-1, with D possibly being TRBD1 (5 bases). V was cut by 4 bases and J by 5 bases, with 7 bases left in between. This CDR3 is 12 amino acids long. The germline V gene encodes CDR1 SGHKS and CDR2 YYEKEE (reference sequence). The CDR3 bases are TGTGCCAGCAGCCTGACAGACAATGAGCAGTTCTTC. Translation gives CASSLTDNEQFF.

The genes are TRBV6-6 and TRBJ2-7; TRBD2 aligns across 12 bases. J lost 4 bases, V lost 2 bases, and 6 bases had no gene match. Germline loops: CDR1 MNHNY, CDR2 SVGAGI (reference sequence). This CDR3 has 16 residues. CDR3 nucleotide sequence: TGTGCCAGCAGTTACCCGACTAGCGGGGGAAGGTACGAGCAGTACTTC. It is translated as CASSYPTSGGRYEQYF.

The table lists this clone with a count of one. The rearrangement joins TRBV5-1 to TRBJ2-1; TRBD1 or TRBD2 may be the D gene (6 bases each). The V gene's germline CDR1 is SGHRS and CDR2 YFSETQ. The CDR3 has 15 amino acids. V lost 3 bases to trimming and J lost 8 bases, with 18 bases between them. CDR3 region: CASSSRGAPSDEQFF. CDR3 nucleotide sequence: TGCGCCAGCAGCTCGAGGGGGGCCCCTTCGGATGAGCAGTTCTTC.

This clone was recorded only once. The chain employs TRBV19 and TRBJ2-2; no clear D gene. Germline V lookup: CDR1 LNHDA, CDR2 SQIVND (reference sequence). The CDR3 length is 14 residues. Trimming stripped 3 bases from V and 8 bases from J, with 13 bases between. The CDR3 sequence: CASSISRPRGELFF. As DNA, the CDR3 is TGTGCCAGTAGTATTTCCAGGCCTCGAGGGGAGCTGTTTTTT.

The CDR3 region is CASSPSGSENTEAFF. The CDR3 DNA is TGTGCCAGCTCACCCTCGGGCAGCGAAAACACTGAAGCTTTCTTT. V is TRBV18 and J is TRBJ1-1, with D unclear. There are 15 residues in the CDR3. Trimming left V 3 bases short and J 2 bases short, with 13 bases between. Germline values: CDR1 KGHSH, CDR2 LQKENI.

This CDR3 is CASNQDGTSYEQYF. For the CDR3, the DNA is TGTGCCAGCAATCAGGACGGTACTTCCTACGAGCAGTACTTC. V and J are TRBV11-1 and TRBJ2-7; the D is unclear. The germline V gene has CDR1 SGHAT and CDR2 FQDESV (reference sequence). V was clipped by 7 bases and J by 1 base, with 14 bases between them. The CDR3 is 14 residues long.

V is TRBV7-2 and J is TRBJ2-2, with unresolved D. The V end was cut by 4 bases, the J end by 4 bases, with 13 bases between. There are 15 residues in the CDR3. Germline V gives CDR1 SGHTA, CDR2 FQGNSA. The CDR3 protein is CASSSQTPATGELFF. CDR3 DNA sequence: TGTGCCAGCAGCTCCCAGACTCCCGCCACCGGGGAGCTGTTTTTT. Supplemented by reference TRBV7-2 and TRBJ2-2, the full variable domain reads GAGVSQSPSNKVTEKGKDVELRCDPISGHTALYWYRQSLGQGLEFLIYFQGNSAPDKSGLPSDRFSAERTGGSVSTLTIQRTQQEDSAVYLCASSSQTPATGELFFGEGSRLTVL.

The V gene is TRBV7-2, the J gene TRBJ2-7; D may correspond to TRBD1 or TRBD2 (5 bases each). This CDR3 spans 12 amino acids. Germline V gives CDR1 SGHTA, CDR2 FQGNSA. V gave up 1 base and J gave up 6 bases, with 7 bases separating them. CDR3 region: CASSLGGTEQYF. The CDR3 DNA reads TGTGCCAGCAGCTTAGGGGGGACCGAGCAGTACTTC.

This clone was seen just once. This chain links TRBV5-6 with TRBJ1-2; tentatively, D is TRBD1 (5 bases). The germline V and J ends were trimmed by 1 base and 8 bases, with 9 bases remaining between them. Germline CDR1 SGHDT, CDR2 YYEEEE. The CDR3 consists of 12 residues. CDR3 coding DNA: TGTGCCAGCAGCTTGAGCAGGGAGGGCTACACCTTC. Its translation is CASSLSREGYTF.

J is TRBJ2-3 and V is TRBV7-2; D is ambiguous. CDR3 length: 12 residues. In germline, CDR1 is SGHTA, CDR2 FQGNSA. Trimming cost V 5 bases and J 14 bases, with 17 bases left between them. The CDR3 reads CASSDFWGRRYF. DNA of the CDR3: TGTGCCAGCAGCGACTTTTGGGGTCGTCGGTATTTT.

The gene calls are TRBV5-1 and TRBJ2-7, with TRBD2 matching 7 bases. CDR3 length: 15 residues. The V gene end was trimmed by 4 bases and the J gene end by 5 bases; junction bases not matched to a gene: 12. CDR1 is SGHRS, CDR2 YFSETQ, per germline. As DNA, the CDR3 is TGCGCCAGCAGCCCCCGGGGGAGGGGCGAGGACGAGCAGTACTTC. It translates to CASSPRGRGEDEQYF.

The chain employs TRBV27 and TRBJ2-1; D gene ambiguous. The length of the CDR3 is 13 residues. The germline V and J ends were trimmed by 4 bases and 10 bases, with 14 bases remaining between them. The germline gives CDR1 MNHEY, CDR2 SMNVEV (reference sequence). Written as DNA, the CDR3 is TGTGCCAGCAGTTCCCCGACGGGCGGCGAGCAGTTCTTC. It yields the protein CASSSPTGGEQFF.

CDR3 coding DNA: TGTGCCAGCAGCCCCAGACCCGGGGGGCGAAGCTACGAGCAGTACTTC. Protein product: CASSPRPGGRSYEQYF. The J gene is TRBJ2-7, the V gene TRBV7-9, with D perhaps matching TRBD2 (7 bases). Deletions cut 5 bases from V and 3 bases from J, with 20 bases between. The CDR3 covers 16 residues. Germline CDR1 reads SEHNR; CDR2 reads FQNEAQ (reference sequence).

The chain links TRBV6-5 to TRBJ2-1, with 8 bases aligning to TRBD1. The junction had 3 bases not matched to a gene; V was cut back by 4 bases and J by 4 bases. Germline V CDR1 and CDR2: MNHEY, SVGAGI. This CDR3 is built from 14 residues. CDR3 amino acids: CASSWDRSYNEQFF. As DNA, the CDR3 is TGTGCCAGCAGTTGGGACAGGAGTTACAATGAGCAGTTCTTC.

The chain carries TRBV12-2 and TRBJ1-5; no DNA check was done on the table's D call, TRBD1. TRBV12-2 is noted as a pseudogene. The CDR3 contains 21 residues. The CDR3 here is CASRLECGQGSGGTSNQPQHF. CDR3 coding DNA: TGTGCAAGTCGCTTAGAATGTGGACAGGGTTCGGGAGGTACGAGCAATCAGCCCCAGCATTTT.

V usage is TRBV5-1 and J usage is TRBJ2-1; D is unresolved. V dropped 0 bases and J dropped 9 bases, with 19 bases sitting between them. This CDR3 is 16 amino acids long. Germline V gene sequence: CDR1 SGHRS, CDR2 YFSETQ. The CDR3 DNA reads TGCGCCAGCAGCTTGGGTGGTCGCCAACCCTCTCCTGAGCAGTTCTTC. Translation gives CASSLGGRQPSPEQFF.